A single sample is the source of the 6 T cell receptor beta chains below, sequenced in a study of blood T cell repertoires in COVID-19. Using immunoSEQ multiplex PCR, the repertoire was profiled, and TCRdb retains in-frame clones only, with some absent. This table holds some 130,000 clones, about 85% found once. Sample: peripheral blood. All receptors derive from a man in his forties with active or convalescent COVID-19.

J is TRBJ2-7 and V is TRBV5-1; TRBD1 aligns across 7 bases. There are 18 residues in the CDR3. V shed 0 bases, J shed 1 base, and the junction held 13 bases outside the gene matches. Germline loops: CDR1 SGHRS, CDR2 YFSETQ. The DNA for the CDR3 is TGCGCCAGCAGCTTGGCCCCAACAGGGGCCGAACCTTCCTACGAGCAGTACTTC. Its protein is CASSLAPTGAEPSYEQYF.

This clone has a single count. The chain combines TRBV19 with TRBJ1-2; 7 nucleotides align to TRBD1. The CDR3 has 14 residues. V lost 2 bases, J lost 8 bases, and 8 bases stayed unmatched. Germline assignment: CDR1 LNHDA and CDR2 SQIVND (reference sequence). The CDR3 DNA reads as TGTGCCAGTAGTATACGAGGACAGGTCAAGGGCTACACCTTC. Protein: CASSIRGQVKGYTF.

V is TRBV7-8 and J is TRBJ2-3; no firm D call. The CDR3 runs 12 residues. V was shortened by 5 bases and J by 3 bases, with 6 bases between the two germline ends. Germline CDR1 reads SGHVS; CDR2 reads FQNEAQ. The CDR3 loop is CASSPFTDTQYF. CDR3 DNA sequence: TGTGCCAGCAGCCCCTTTACAGATACGCAGTATTTT.

This rearrangement joins TRBV5-5 to TRBJ2-7; possible D gene TRBD2, 6 bases. Germline V gene data show CDR1 as SGHKS and CDR2 as YYEKEE (reference sequence). The CDR3 has 13 amino acids. Trimming left V 5 bases short and J 6 bases short, with 15 bases between. In DNA form, the CDR3 reads TGTGCCAGCAGACAACAGCAGGGAGGCGAGCAGTACTTC. Its translation is CASRQQQGGEQYF.

The chain employs TRBV5-4 and TRBJ2-1; TRBD2 matches 14 bases. The V and J ends lost 3 bases and 4 bases, in that order; junction bases with no gene match: 6. The CDR3 loop spans 17 amino acids. The V gene's germline CDR1 is SGHNT and CDR2 YYREEE (reference sequence). For the CDR3, the DNA is TGTGCCAGCAGCTCAGGACTAGCGGGGGGTATATACAATGAGCAGTTCTTC. Residues: CASSSGLAGGIYNEQFF.

The chain links TRBV5-4 to TRBJ2-3; 7 positions match TRBD1. Germline CDR1 and CDR2: SGHNT and YYREEE (reference sequence). The CDR3 covers 14 residues. With 5 bases clipped from V and 3 bases from J, the junction kept 6 bases outside the gene matches. CDR3 DNA sequence: TGTGCCAGCAGTTCGGGACAGAGGACAGATACGCAGTATTTT. It specifies CASSSGQRTDTQYF.